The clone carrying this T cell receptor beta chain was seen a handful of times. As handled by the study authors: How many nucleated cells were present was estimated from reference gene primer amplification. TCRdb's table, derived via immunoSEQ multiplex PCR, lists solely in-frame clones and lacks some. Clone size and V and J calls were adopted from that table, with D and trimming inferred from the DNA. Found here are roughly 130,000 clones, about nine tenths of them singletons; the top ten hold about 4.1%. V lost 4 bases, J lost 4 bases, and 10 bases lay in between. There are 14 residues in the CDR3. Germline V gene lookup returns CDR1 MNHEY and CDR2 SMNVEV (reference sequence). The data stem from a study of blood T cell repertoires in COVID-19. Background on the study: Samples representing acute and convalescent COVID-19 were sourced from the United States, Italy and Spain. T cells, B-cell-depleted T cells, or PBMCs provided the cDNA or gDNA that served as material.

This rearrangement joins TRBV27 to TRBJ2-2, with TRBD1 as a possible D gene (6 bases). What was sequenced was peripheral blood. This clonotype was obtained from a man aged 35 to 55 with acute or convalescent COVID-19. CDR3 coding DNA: TGTGCCAGCAGTTCCCGGACAGCCACCGGGGAGCTGTTTTTT. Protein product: CASSSRTATGELFF.